Below are 32 T cell receptor beta chains sequenced from a single sample in a study of T cell responses to AZD1222 COVID-19 vaccine (dated by TCRdb to the early 2020s). The sample's time point label, decoded: baseline before first vaccination. Library generation was performed with the immunoSEQ multiplex PCR assay. The table comes from immuneACCESS by way of TCRdb, which keeps in-frame sequences with V and J called. Part of the clones is missing from these tables; in studies checked, under half for an unresolved V gene and the rest for unknown reasons. The sample table shows about 260,000 clones, and approximately 93% are seen once. The ten largest account for around 0.58% of the sample. The source material was peripheral blood, sampled on day 0 of AZD1222 vaccination. The receptor set was obtained from an adult in good health.

The chain carries TRBV5-1 and TRBJ1-2, with D unclear. The CDR3 is 16 residues long. Germline lookup yields CDR1 SGHRS and CDR2 YFSETQ. Trimming stripped 2 bases from V and 0 bases from J, with 14 bases between. Here the CDR3 reads CASSFAGSNSNYGYTF. CDR3 nucleotide sequence: TGCGCCAGCAGCTTCGCAGGTTCAAATTCTAACTATGGCTACACCTTC.

This clone has just one count. The chain combines TRBV5-6 with TRBJ1-2; no firm D call. Germline V gene data show CDR1 as SGHDT and CDR2 as YYEEEE. This CDR3 is 14 amino acids long. The V end was cut by 4 bases, the J end by 2 bases, with 12 bases between. Written as DNA, the CDR3 is TGTGCCAGCAGCCCCCAACTTGAAAACTATGGCTACACCTTC. This gives the protein CASSPQLENYGYTF. The full variable domain, in which reference TRBV5-6 and TRBJ1-2 provide the parts outside the CDR3, is DAGVTQSPTHLIKTRGQQVTLRCSPKSGHDTVSWYQQALGQGPQFIFQYYEEEERQRGNFPDRFSGHQFPNYSSELNVNALLLGDSALYLCASSPQLENYGYTFGSGTRLTVV.

The V gene is TRBV2, the J gene TRBJ2-2, with 8 bases that match TRBD2. With 6 bases clipped from V and 6 bases from J, the junction kept 12 bases outside the gene matches. The CDR3 length is 16 residues. Germline CDR1 is SNHLY and CDR2 is FYNNEI. The chain's CDR3 is CASSWGLAGLSGELFF. The CDR3 bases are TGTGCCAGCAGCTGGGGCCTAGCGGGCCTTTCCGGGGAGCTGTTTTTT.

This chain uses TRBV28 with TRBJ1-3; D is unclear. The V gene lost 4 bases and the J gene lost 4 bases, with 11 bases spanning the gap. This CDR3 spans 14 amino acids. CDR1 and CDR2 from the germline V gene are MDHEN and SYDVKM. The CDR3 nucleotides are TGTGCCAGCAGTTGGTCGGGATCAGGAAACACCATATATTTT. Its translation is CASSWSGSGNTIYF.

The sample holds one count of this clone. The V call is TRBV7-8, the J call TRBJ1-1, with D unresolved. V was pared by 1 base and J by 0 bases, with 3 bases between. Germline CDR1 is SGHVS and CDR2 is FQNEAQ. This CDR3 comprises 13 residues. The CDR3 sequence is CASSLGMNTEAFF. The CDR3 DNA follows: TGTGCCAGCAGCTTAGGGATGAACACTGAAGCTTTCTTT. The whole variable domain, remainder taken from reference TRBV7-8 and TRBJ1-1, is GAGVSQSPRYKVAKRGQDVALRCDPISGHVSLFWYQQALGQGPEFLTYFQNEAQLDKSGLPSDRFFAERPEGSVSTLKIQRTQQEDSAVYLCASSLGMNTEAFFGQGTRLTVV.

The CDR3 DNA reads as TGTGCCAGCAGCATGGGACCGGCCTCCTATAATTCACCCCTCCACTTT. Its translation: CASSMGPASYNSPLHF. The rearrangement links TRBV28 to TRBJ1-6, with D maybe TRBD1 (5 bases). The CDR3 is 16 residues long. The germline CDR1 and CDR2 sequences are MDHEN and SYDVKM. V lost 6 bases, J lost 0 bases, and 12 bases lay in between.

This clone was seen once. The V call is TRBV10-3, the J call TRBJ2-3, with D perhaps matching TRBD1 (5 bases). This CDR3 is 14 amino acids long. Trimming removed 10 bases at V and 0 bases at J, with 14 bases between. CDR1 is ENHRY, CDR2 SYGVKD, per germline. The CDR3 region is CATRLDSSTDTQYF. The CDR3 nucleotides read TGTGCCACCCGCCTTGACAGCAGCACAGATACGCAGTATTTT.

The V and J genes are TRBV5-6 and TRBJ1-1; 9 bases line up with TRBD1. CDR1 and CDR2 (germline): SGHDT, YYEEEE. This CDR3 spans 15 amino acids. Unmatched junction bases numbered 10, after V lost 4 bases and J lost 6 bases. CDR3 sequence (DNA): TGTGCCAGCAGCGGGGCCGGGACAGGGTACGCTGAAGCTTTCTTT. Amino acid sequence: CASSGAGTGYAEAFF.

V gene TRBV28 combines with J gene TRBJ1-3; 7 bases are a match to TRBD1. V trimming: 4 bases; J trimming: 3 bases; junction bases outside the gene matches: 3. The CDR3 totals 14 residues. CDR1 and CDR2 (germline): MDHEN, SYDVKM. The CDR3 bases are TGTGCCAGCAGTTCAGGGGGAGGTGGAAACACCATATATTTT. It codes for CASSSGGGGNTIYF.

The chain links TRBV7-3 to TRBJ2-1, with 8 bases aligning to TRBD2. With V trimmed by 4 bases and J by 9 bases, 14 bases remained unmatched. The CDR3 sequence is 16 residues long. Germline V gene sequence: CDR1 SGHTA, CDR2 FQGTGA. CDR3 in DNA: TGTGCCAGCAGCTCCCATAGCGGGATCCCCGGGGGTGAGCAGTTCTTC. Its translation: CASSSHSGIPGGEQFF.

The V gene is TRBV20-1, the J gene TRBJ1-1; 10 nucleotides match TRBD1. Germline-derived CDR1 and CDR2 are DFQATT and SNEGSKA (reference sequence). The CDR3 totals 11 residues. The J segment lost 12 bases and the V segment lost 5 bases, leaving 6 bases of the junction unmatched. The CDR3 DNA reads TGCAGTGCTCCGGGACAGGGGCTCTCTTTCTTT. Amino acids: CSAPGQGLSFF.

As concerns this clone: At one boundary the junction diverges from the germline segment, which might be a read error. The chain couples TRBV28 to TRBJ1-3; D gene unclear. Germline CDR1 and CDR2: MDHEN and SYDVKM. The CDR3 runs 10 residues. CDR3 sequence: CASGPRELHF. The CDR3 region has the DNA TGTGCCAGCGGACCCCGGGAGTTACATTTT.

The chain combines TRBV6-5 with TRBJ1-2; 8 positions match TRBD1. The CDR3 sequence is 14 residues long. Germline lookup yields CDR1 MNHEY and CDR2 SVGAGI. V dropped 6 bases and J dropped 4; count of bases not matched to a gene: 7. The CDR3 bases are TGTGCCAGCAGGACCAAACAGGGGGGCTATGGCTACACCTTC. Translating gives CASRTKQGGYGYTF.

This chain links TRBV19 with TRBJ1-2; D might be TRBD1 (5 bases). V was clipped by 1 base and J by 1 base, with 13 bases between them. The CDR3 consists of 16 residues. In germline, CDR1 is LNHDA, CDR2 SQIVND (reference sequence). The DNA for the CDR3 is TGTGCCAGTAGTATAGGATCCGGGGCGAATAACTATGGCTACACCTTC. Its translation: CASSIGSGANNYGYTF.

V is TRBV14 and J is TRBJ1-1; a weak D match, TRBD1 (5 bases). The ends were cut back, 2 bases at V and 3 bases at J, with 13 bases in the middle. The germline CDR1 and CDR2 sequences are SGHDN and FVKESK. The CDR3 is made up of 15 amino acids. The CDR3 sequence is CASSQLGRGDTEAFF. The CDR3 region has the DNA TGTGCCAGCAGCCAACTCGGGAGGGGCGACACTGAAGCTTTCTTT.

The chain uses TRBV30 and TRBJ2-7; TRBD1 is a possible D gene (6 bases). This CDR3 is 15 amino acids long. Germline lookup yields CDR1 GTSNPN and CDR2 SVGIG (reference sequence). The ends were cut back, 0 bases at V and 4 bases at J, with 16 bases in the middle. The CDR3, as DNA: TGTGCCTGGAGTGTACATCAGGGGCCCCGTTACGAGCAGTACTTC. It translates to CAWSVHQGPRYEQYF.

As concerns this clone: Other DNA sequences from this sample encode an identical CDR3 as well. The rearrangement joins TRBV6-5 to TRBJ2-5; D is unresolved. V was shortened by 2 bases and J by 5 bases, with 3 bases between the two germline ends. Germline values: CDR1 MNHEY, CDR2 SVGAGI. There are 11 residues in the CDR3. This CDR3 is CASSYGETQYF. CDR3 sequence (DNA): TGTGCCAGCAGTTACGGCGAGACCCAGTACTTC.

Points on this clone: Distinct nucleotide sequences in the sample also encode this CDR3. The rearrangement joins TRBV2 to TRBJ1-5, with D unresolved. Germline values: CDR1 SNHLY, CDR2 FYNNEI. Deletions cut 4 bases from V and 4 bases from J, with 8 bases between. The CDR3 runs to 13 residues. The CDR3 is CASSVEVNQPQHF. CDR3 DNA sequence: TGTGCCAGCAGTGTCGAAGTTAATCAGCCCCAGCATTTT.

This sequence joins TRBV7-2 and TRBJ1-4; D ambiguous. Germline assignment: CDR1 SGHTA and CDR2 FQGNSA. V dropped 2 bases and J dropped 3 bases, with 7 bases sitting between them. The CDR3 has 14 amino acids. The DNA of the CDR3 is TGTGCCAGCAGCTTAAGGATTCCTAATGAAAAACTGTTTTTT. This gives the protein CASSLRIPNEKLFF.

This chain links TRBV28 with TRBJ1-1; D is unclear. The length of the CDR3 is 14 residues. In germline, CDR1 is MDHEN, CDR2 SYDVKM. Deletions cut 5 bases from V and 0 bases from J, with 10 bases between. CDR3 region: CASSEGGLNTEAFF. The CDR3 DNA reads as TGTGCCAGCAGTGAGGGCGGATTGAACACTGAAGCTTTCTTT.

The rearrangement joins TRBV3-1 (or the pseudogene TRBV3-2) to TRBJ2-2; TRBD1 matches 9 bases. This CDR3 is 16 amino acids long. Trimming took 2 bases from V and 5 from J; bases not matched to a gene: 6. CDR1 and CDR2 (germline): LGHDT, YNNKEL (reference sequence). CDR3 sequence: CASSQWDRVDTGELFF. CDR3 DNA: TGTGCCAGCAGCCAATGGGACAGGGTAGATACCGGGGAGCTGTTTTTT.

This sequence joins TRBV6-5 and TRBJ2-2, with TRBD1 matching over 12 bases. The CDR3 is 14 amino acids. Germline-derived CDR1 and CDR2 are MNHEY and SVGAGI. V shed 8 bases, J shed 4 bases, and the junction held 2 bases outside the gene matches. The CDR3 region is CASGTGGGTGELFF. In nucleotides, the CDR3 is TGTGCCAGCGGGACAGGGGGCGGCACCGGGGAGCTGTTTTTT.

The rearrangement joins TRBV19 to TRBJ2-7; D ambiguous. This CDR3 contains 15 residues. Trimming left V 7 bases short and J 2 bases short, with 18 bases between. Germline V gene sequence: CDR1 LNHDA, CDR2 SQIVND (reference sequence). Here the CDR3 DNA reads TGTGCCAGTAAGAGGTCCCTTATGAATCCCTACGAGCAGTACTTC. Encoded protein: CASKRSLMNPYEQYF. The full variable domain, completed using reference TRBV19 and TRBJ2-7, is DGGITQSPKYLFRKEGQNVTLSCEQNLNHDAMYWYRQDPGQGLRLIYYSQIVNDFQKGDIAEGYSVSREKKESFPLTVTSAQKNPTAFYLCASKRSLMNPYEQYFGPGTRLTVT.

The chain is built from TRBV28 and TRBJ1-1; weak D call: TRBD1 (5 bases). CDR1 MDHEN and CDR2 SYDVKM come from the germline V gene. Deletions cut 7 bases from V and 5 bases from J, with 17 bases between. The CDR3 extends over 14 amino acids. The CDR3 is CASNLPAGMTEAFF. Written as DNA, the CDR3 is TGTGCCAGCAACCTTCCGGCAGGGATGACTGAAGCTTTCTTT. The whole variable domain, remainder taken from reference TRBV28 and TRBJ1-1, is DVKVTQSSRYLVKRTGEKVFLECVQDMDHENMFWYRQDPGLGLRLIYFSYDVKMKEKGDIPEGYSVSREKKERFSLILESASTNQTSMYLCASNLPAGMTEAFFGQGTRLTVV.

The gene calls are TRBV7-2 and TRBJ1-4; 8 bases match TRBD1. The CDR3 totals 15 residues. The V gene's germline CDR1 is SGHTA and CDR2 FQGNSA. V shed 1 base and J 7 bases; nucleotides not matched to a gene: 5. CDR3 coding DNA: TGTGCCAGCAGCTTAGTGTGGACAGGGAGTGAAAAACTGTTTTTT. Translating it yields CASSLVWTGSEKLFF.

The count of this clone is one. V usage is TRBV7-2 and J usage is TRBJ2-1; TRBD1 aligns across 7 bases. The junction had 6 bases not matched to a gene; V was cut back by 2 bases and J by 5 bases. The CDR3 is made up of 15 amino acids. Germline values: CDR1 SGHTA, CDR2 FQGNSA. CDR3 nucleotides: TGTGCCAGCAGCTTACAGGGACAGACGAACAATGAGCAGTTCTTC. Translation: CASSLQGQTNNEQFF.

About this clone itself: This CDR3 is also generated by other DNA sequences in the sample. This chain connects TRBV7-9 to TRBJ2-7; D unclear. V was pared by 2 bases and J by 1 base, with 9 bases between. The CDR3 has 14 residues. Looked up from germline, CDR1 is SEHNR and CDR2 is FQNEAQ (reference sequence). The CDR3 nucleotides read TGTGCCAGCAGCTTAAGAGGCGGTTCCTACGAGCAGTACTTC. Its protein product is CASSLRGGSYEQYF.

The chain carries TRBV19 and TRBJ1-5; weak D call: TRBD1 (6 bases). This CDR3 has 16 residues. V lost 10 bases and J 1 base, leaving 20 bases between the germline ends. CDR1 is LNHDA and CDR2 is SQIVND in the germline V gene (reference sequence). CDR3 DNA: TGTGCCACCGCCGGGGTAGGGGGTGCGAGCAATCAGCCCCAGCATTTT. Its translation is CATAGVGGASNQPQHF. Complete variable domain (other parts from reference TRBV19 and TRBJ1-5): DGGITQSPKYLFRKEGQNVTLSCEQNLNHDAMYWYRQDPGQGLRLIYYSQIVNDFQKGDIAEGYSVSREKKESFPLTVTSAQKNPTAFYLCATAGVGGASNQPQHFGDGTRLSIL.

CDR3 sequence: CASSDRGEWQFF. In DNA, the CDR3 is TGTGCCAGCAGCGACAGGGGAGAATGGCAGTTCTTC. The chain combines TRBV2 with TRBJ2-1; TRBD1 matches 8 bases. The ends lost 6 bases at V and 12 bases at J; junction bases unmatched: 7. Germline CDR1 is SNHLY and CDR2 is FYNNEI. The CDR3 loop spans 12 amino acids.

The rearrangement joins TRBV7-2 to TRBJ2-7; TRBD2 might be the D (6 bases). This CDR3 is 17 amino acids long. V was trimmed by 5 bases and J by 0 bases, leaving 20 bases between them. Germline V gives CDR1 SGHTA, CDR2 FQGNSA. The CDR3 sequence is CASSRYSGLRSSYEQYF. The CDR3 bases are TGTGCCAGCAGCAGGTATAGCGGCCTCAGGAGCTCCTACGAGCAGTACTTC. Drawing the rest from reference TRBV7-2 and TRBJ2-7, the complete variable domain is GAGVSQSPSNKVTEKGKDVELRCDPISGHTALYWYRQSLGQGLEFLIYFQGNSAPDKSGLPSDRFSAERTGGSVSTLTIQRTQQEDSAVYLCASSRYSGLRSSYEQYFGPGTRLTVT.

The chain has TRBV7-8 and TRBJ1-3; D remains unclear. Trimming left V 5 bases short and J 7 bases short, with 9 bases between. There are 12 residues in the CDR3. Per the germline V gene, CDR1 is SGHVS and CDR2 is FQNEAQ. The CDR3 DNA is TGTGCCAGCAGCGCCGCCGGGAACACCATATATTTT. Its translation: CASSAAGNTIYF.

The J gene is TRBJ1-1, the V gene TRBV7-8; the D is unclear. Germline V CDR1 and CDR2: SGHVS, FQNEAQ. The CDR3 consists of 14 residues. Trimming removed 1 base from V and 4 bases from J, with 10 bases in between. CDR3 nucleotide sequence: TGTGCCAGCAGCTTAGGAGGGTGGGGCACTGAAGCTTTCTTT. Amino acid sequence: CASSLGGWGTEAFF.